These 18 T cell receptor beta chains were all obtained from the same sample, sequenced in a study of tumor and adjacent non-tumor tissue in lung cancer. TCRbeta libraries were built with three rounds of nested PCR, modified from ARM-PCR. Each CDR3 protein is one row after TCRdb ran MiXCR on the multiplex PCR reads. The sample lists about 75,000 distinct CDR3 sequences; nearly 70% were seen once. No cell sorting was done before RNA was extracted from the tissue. The normal lung tissue was taken more than 3 cm from the tumor edge. The source material was distant non-tumor lung tissue. Every receptor here comes from a woman between 45 and 65 years old with non-small cell lung cancer.

The chain combines TRBV5-1 with TRBJ1-2, with unresolved D. V lost 6 bases and J 2 bases, leaving 8 bases between the germline ends. Germline loops: CDR1 SGHRS, CDR2 YFSETQ. This CDR3 region has 12 residues. The CDR3 region is CASNLQNYGYTF. In DNA, the CDR3 is TGCGCCAGCAACCTGCAGAACTATGGCTACACCTTC. The entire variable domain, with the rest obtained from reference TRBV5-1 and TRBJ1-2, is as follows: KAGVTQTPRYLIKTRGQQVTLSCSPISGHRSVSWYQQTPGQGLQFLFEYFSETQRNKGNFPGRFSGRQFSNSRSEMNVSTLELGDSALYLCASNLQNYGYTFGSGTRLTVV.

To note about this clonotype: A read error is possible here, since a much larger clone lies one base away. The chain recombines TRBV6-5 with TRBJ2-1; D possibly uses TRBD1 or TRBD2 (5 bases each). The germline V gene encodes CDR1 MNHEY and CDR2 SVGAGI. This CDR3 spans 11 amino acids. The CDR3 loop is CATSGRDVTFF. CDR3 nucleotide sequence: TGTGCCACCAGTGGCCGGGACGTCACGTTCTTC.

On this clonotype itself: Sequence at one end of the junction differs from germline and may be a read error. The V gene is TRBV11-2, the J gene TRBJ2-1; no definite D call. Germline values: CDR1 SGHAT, CDR2 FQNNGV. CDR3 length: 16 residues. The CDR3 DNA sequence: TGTGCCAGCAACTTAGATGAAGACGAAACAGACAATGAGCAGTTCTTC. The encoded protein is CASNLDEDETDNEQFF. The full variable domain, with the rest looked up from reference TRBV11-2 and TRBJ2-1, is EAGVAQSPRYKIIEKRQSVAFWCNPISGHATLYWYQQILGQGPKLLIQFQNNGVVDDSQLPKDRFSAERLKGVDSTLKIQPAKLEDSAVYLCASNLDEDETDNEQFFGPGTRLTVL.

A word on this clonotype: One base away lies a much larger clone, so this may be a sequencing read error. This rearrangement joins TRBV20-1 to TRBJ2-7, with a possible D match to TRBD1 (5 bases). CDR3 size: 14 residues. Germline V gene lookup returns CDR1 DFQATT and CDR2 SNEGSKA (reference sequence). The CDR3 DNA reads as TGCAGTGCTAAACACGATTATCAGGGCTACAAGCAGTACTTC. It is translated as CSAKHDYQGYKQYF.

This clonotype appeared many times. The chain recombines TRBV28 with TRBJ2-5, with D perhaps TRBD2 (6 bases). CDR1 is MDHEN and CDR2 is SYDVKM in the germline V gene. V was cut by 6 bases and J by 5 bases, with 25 bases left in between. The length of the CDR3 is 17 residues. The CDR3 loop reads CASSVGGVLPGRETQYF. CDR3 sequence (DNA): TGTGCCAGCAGCGTTGGCGGGGTCCTTCCGGGAAGGGAGACCCAGTACTTC. Variable domain in full (rest from reference TRBV28 and TRBJ2-5): DVKVTQSSRYLVKRTGEKVFLECVQDMDHENMFWYRQDPGLGLRLIYFSYDVKMKEKGDIPEGYSVSREKKERFSLILESASTNQTSMYLCASSVGGVLPGRETQYFGPGTRLLVL.

This clonotype was recorded many times. The chain employs TRBV6-5 and TRBJ1-6; no firm D call. The V gene lost 0 bases and the J gene lost 5 bases, with 11 bases spanning the gap. Germline loops: CDR1 MNHEY, CDR2 SVGAGI. CDR3 length equals 16 residues. For the CDR3, the DNA is TGTGCCAGCAGTTACTCGAAGACACGTAATAATTCACCCCTCCACTTT. Protein: CASSYSKTRNNSPLHF.

As regards this clonotype: At one boundary the junction diverges from the germline segment, which might be a read error. The J gene is TRBJ2-1, the V gene TRBV11-2; 7 nucleotides line up with TRBD2. This CDR3 region has 16 residues. CDR1 and CDR2 (germline): SGHAT, FQNNGV. CDR3 sequence: CASSRMIPAGYNEQFF. The CDR3 DNA reads as TGTGCCAGCAGCCGGATGATACCAGCGGGGTACAATGAGCAATTCTTC.

Note on this clonotype: This CDR3 fails to terminate in the conserved phenylalanine or tryptophan, so it likely reflects a read error. The DNA is omitted, as the CDR3 cannot be located on it reliably, and the CDR3 follows TCRdb's listing. V usage is TRBV6-6 and J usage is TRBJ2-7. Inclusive of both ends, the CDR3 amounts to 13 amino acids. CDR1 and CDR2 (germline): MNHNY, SVGAGI (reference sequence). The CDR3 sequence: CASSYGSSYELYL.

Worth noting for this clonotype: The CDR3 does not close with the conserved phenylalanine or tryptophan, likely indicating a read error. The V call is TRBV10-3, the J call TRBJ2-2, with no clear D. Germline assignment: CDR1 ENHRY and CDR2 SYGVKD. The CDR3 runs 17 residues. The chain's CDR3 is CDISETPGRPNTGELFS. CDR3 nucleotides: TGTGACATCAGTGAAACCCCAGGCAGACCGAACACCGGGGAGCTGTTTTCT.

In its sample, this clonotype was seen many times. The chain employs TRBV20-1 and TRBJ2-7, with D uncertain. The germline V gene has CDR1 DFQATT and CDR2 SNEGSKA (reference sequence). This CDR3 spans 13 amino acids. Trimming removed 6 bases at V and 6 bases at J, with 18 bases between. The CDR3 DNA reads as TGCAGTGCGATTCCTCCATGGACGGGCGAGCAGTACTTC. This codes for CSAIPPWTGEQYF.

This clonotype was observed at least ten times. The chain carries TRBV20-1 and TRBJ1-1, with D perhaps matching TRBD1 (5 bases). The CDR3 sequence is 13 residues long. V lost 2 bases and J lost 1, with 8 bases in between. CDR1 and CDR2 from the germline V gene are DFQATT and SNEGSKA (reference sequence). CDR3 protein: CSARQGTNTEAFF. The CDR3, as DNA: TGCAGTGCTAGACAGGGAACGAACACTGAAGCTTTCTTT.

The gene calls are TRBV5-1 and TRBJ2-1, with TRBD2 identical over 7 bases. This CDR3 is 14 amino acids long. The V and J ends lost 6 bases and 3 bases, in that order; junction bases with no gene match: 6. The V gene's germline CDR1 is SGHRS and CDR2 YFSETQ. The CDR3 sequence: CASTSSGGYNEQFF. The CDR3 DNA follows: TGCGCCAGCACCAGCTCGGGGGGCTACAATGAGCAGTTCTTC.

This clonotype has a handful of counts. The chain employs TRBV7-9 and TRBJ1-1; TRBD1 agrees at 7 bases. CDR3 size: 14 residues. CDR1 and CDR2 (germline): SEHNR, FQNEAQ (reference sequence). V was clipped by 4 bases and J by 3 bases; unmatched bases: 5. CDR3 amino acids: CASSSGTDDTEAFF. The CDR3 DNA reads TGTGCCAGCAGCTCCGGGACAGATGACACTGAAGCTTTCTTT.

Turning to this clonotype: This could be a read error, since a much larger clone is one nucleotide away. It is likely a read error, because the conserved phenylalanine at the end of the CDR3 is missing. The rearrangement links TRBV20-1 to TRBJ1-2; unclear D gene. The CDR3 has 12 residues. With 6 bases removed from V and 4 bases from J, the gap between germline ends came to 12 bases. Germline V gene data show CDR1 as DFQATT and CDR2 as SNEGSKA (reference sequence). The DNA of the CDR3 is TGCAGTGCACGAAAGCAGGCCTATGGCTACACCTTA. Its translation is CSARKQAYGYTL.

Concerning this clonotype itself: A single base separates this from a much larger clone, so it may be a read error. The V and J genes are TRBV20-1 and TRBJ2-3; 9 bases line up with TRBD1. The CDR3 contains 14 residues. The ends lost 8 bases at V and 3 bases at J; junction bases unmatched: 9. In germline, CDR1 is DFQATT, CDR2 SNEGSKA (reference sequence). The CDR3 DNA sequence: TGCAGTACCTACAGGGGGCTAGGAACAGATACGCAGTATTTT. It codes for CSTYRGLGTDTQYF.

With regard to this clonotype: The germline gene is not matched at one end of the junction; a read error may be the cause. The V gene is TRBV20-1, the J gene TRBJ1-2; no firm D call. This CDR3 is 14 amino acids long. Germline CDR1 DFQATT, CDR2 SNEGSKA (reference sequence). The DNA for the CDR3 is TGTAGTGCTAGAGTTCAGCCAGGATACTATGACTACACCTTC. Its protein product is CSARVQPGYYDYTF.

A remark on this clonotype: This sequence may be a read error, since a much larger clone differs from it by one base. This chain links TRBV6-2 or TRBV6-3 with TRBJ2-1; 13 positions agree with TRBD2. The germline gives CDR1 MNHEY, CDR2 SVGEGT. There are 15 residues in the CDR3. CDR3 region: CASNYLRTSGSMQFF. The DNA of the CDR3 is TGTGCCAGCAATTACCTTAGGACTAGCGGGAGTATGCAGTTCTTC.

With regard to this clonotype: It may be a read error: a sequence one base away is much more abundant. This chain uses TRBV20-1 with TRBJ1-1; D might be TRBD1 (5 bases). This CDR3 is built from 12 residues. CDR1 DFQATT and CDR2 SNEGSKA come from the germline V gene (reference sequence). The CDR3 reads CSPTGTMDEAFF. CDR3 DNA: TGCAGCCCTACCGGGACGATGGATGAAGCTTTCTTT.